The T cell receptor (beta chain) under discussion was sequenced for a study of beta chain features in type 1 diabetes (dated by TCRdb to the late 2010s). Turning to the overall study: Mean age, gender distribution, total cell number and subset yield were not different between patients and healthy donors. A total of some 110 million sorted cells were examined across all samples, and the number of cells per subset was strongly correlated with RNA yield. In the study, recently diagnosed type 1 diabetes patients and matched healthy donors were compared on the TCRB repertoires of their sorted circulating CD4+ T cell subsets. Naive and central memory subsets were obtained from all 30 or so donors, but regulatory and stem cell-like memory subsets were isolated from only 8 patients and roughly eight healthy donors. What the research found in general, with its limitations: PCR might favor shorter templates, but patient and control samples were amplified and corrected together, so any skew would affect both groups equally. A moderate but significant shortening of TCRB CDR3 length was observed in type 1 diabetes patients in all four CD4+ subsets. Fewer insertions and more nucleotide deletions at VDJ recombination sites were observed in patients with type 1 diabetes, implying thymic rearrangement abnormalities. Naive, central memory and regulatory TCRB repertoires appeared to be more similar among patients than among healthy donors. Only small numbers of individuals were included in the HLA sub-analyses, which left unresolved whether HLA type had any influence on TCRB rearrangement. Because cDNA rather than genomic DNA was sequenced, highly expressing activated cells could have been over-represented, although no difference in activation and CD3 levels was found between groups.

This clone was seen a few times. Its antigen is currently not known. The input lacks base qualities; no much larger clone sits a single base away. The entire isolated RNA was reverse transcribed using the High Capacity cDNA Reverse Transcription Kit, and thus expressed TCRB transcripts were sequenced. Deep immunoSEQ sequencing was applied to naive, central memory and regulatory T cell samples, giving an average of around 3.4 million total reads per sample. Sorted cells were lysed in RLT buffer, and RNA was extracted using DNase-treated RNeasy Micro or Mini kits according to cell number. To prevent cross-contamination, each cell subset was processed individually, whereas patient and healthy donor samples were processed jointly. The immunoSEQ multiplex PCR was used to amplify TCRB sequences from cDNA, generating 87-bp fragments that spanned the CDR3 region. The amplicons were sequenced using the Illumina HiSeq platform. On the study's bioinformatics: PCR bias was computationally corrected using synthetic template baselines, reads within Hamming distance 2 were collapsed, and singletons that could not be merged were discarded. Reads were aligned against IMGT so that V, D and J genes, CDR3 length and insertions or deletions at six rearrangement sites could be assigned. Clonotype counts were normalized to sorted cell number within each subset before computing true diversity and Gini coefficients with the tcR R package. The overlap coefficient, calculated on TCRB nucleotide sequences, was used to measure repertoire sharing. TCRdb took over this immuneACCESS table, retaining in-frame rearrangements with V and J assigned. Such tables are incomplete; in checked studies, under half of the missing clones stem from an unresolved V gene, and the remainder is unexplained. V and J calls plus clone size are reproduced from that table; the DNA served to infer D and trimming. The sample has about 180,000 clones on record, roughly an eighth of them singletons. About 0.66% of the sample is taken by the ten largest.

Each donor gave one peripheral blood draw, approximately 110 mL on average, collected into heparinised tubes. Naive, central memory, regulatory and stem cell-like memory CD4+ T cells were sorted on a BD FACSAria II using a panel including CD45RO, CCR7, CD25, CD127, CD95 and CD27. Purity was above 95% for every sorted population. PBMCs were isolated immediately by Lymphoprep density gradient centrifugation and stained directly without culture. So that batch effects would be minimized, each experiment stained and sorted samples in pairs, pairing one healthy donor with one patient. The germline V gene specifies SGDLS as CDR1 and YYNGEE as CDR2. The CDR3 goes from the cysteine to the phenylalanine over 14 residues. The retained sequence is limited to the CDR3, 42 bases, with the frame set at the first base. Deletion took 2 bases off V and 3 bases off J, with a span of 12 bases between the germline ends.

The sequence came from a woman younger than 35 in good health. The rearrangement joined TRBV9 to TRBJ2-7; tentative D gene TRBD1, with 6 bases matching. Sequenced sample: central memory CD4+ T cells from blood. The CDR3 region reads CASSVGQTNYEQYF. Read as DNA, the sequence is TGTGCCAGCAGCGTCGGACAGACTAACTACGAGCAGTACTTC.